This T cell receptor beta chain comes out of a study of vaccination and CD4 T cells after COVID-19. Study-wide points: Convalescent patients had a median around 90% of reactive clones appearing only post-vaccination.

With the Oncomine TCR Beta short-read assay, DNA from cultured CD4+ T cells was sequenced. MiXCR, applied by TCRdb to the PCR reads, yields one record per CDR3 protein. The repertoire holds about 15,000 distinct CDR3 sequences, roughly 49% seen once, with around 16% in the top ten. Treatment defined: roughly nine-day PBMC culture with coronavirus spike peptide pools or control peptides (ViraFEST assay). Via ViraFEST, peptide pools expanded antigen-specific T cells before TCR sequencing. CDR1 is KGHSH and CDR2 is LQKENI in the germline V gene. This CDR3 contains 14 residues. The V end lost 3 bases, the J end lost 0 bases, and 7 bases lay between the germline ends. Concerning this clonotype: Its antigen is not known.

The source is a human donor who had recovered from COVID-19. The chain employs TRBV18 and TRBJ2-3, with D uncertain. Specimen: CD4+ T cells from blood, cultured in vitro, collected before SARS-CoV-2 vaccination. CDR3 residues: CASSPITSTDTQYF. DNA of the CDR3: TGTGCCAGCTCACCCATAACAAGCACAGATACGCAGTATTTT.